This TCR beta chain was recovered during a study of monozygotic twins with inflammatory bowel disease (dated by TCRdb to between 2017 and 2020). Regarding the complete study: The complete study included roughly 30 monozygotic twin pairs: 19 IBD-discordant Danish pairs and nine German pairs, of which four were IBD-concordant and five were IBD-discordant. Within discordant pairs, disease-associated traits were sought mainly by comparing IBD patients with their genetically identical healthy co-twins. Each individual had, on average, about 151 000 unique TCRalpha sequences and 181 000 unique TCRbeta sequences available for analysis. What the research found in general, with its limitations: Compared with healthy twins, IBD patients had fewer clonotypes in common with other individuals, a difference most pronounced in patients showing signs of disease activity. Measured by the inverse Simpson index, TCRbeta repertoire diversity was lower in IBD patients than in their healthy co-twins. Repertoire similarity did not differ between concordant and discordant twins, possibly due to limited statistical power. Different T cell subtypes could not be distinguished in the analysis. No single strong signal or clonotype linked to IBD turned up in the results, so the idea that one exists was not supported. Because patients received different immunosuppressive treatments, the repertoires may have picked up extra background noise and variability between individuals.

For this clonotype: Its recognized antigen is unknown.

The method was 5' RACE. Preparation of each TCR library used 3,000 to 4,000 ng of total RNA. cDNA was synthesized with SMARTScribe reverse transcriptase in eight separate reactions per sample. During cDNA synthesis, unique molecular identifiers containing a 6-nucleotide sample barcode were introduced by template switching. TCRalpha and TCRbeta cDNA was amplified in two nested PCRs of about 17 and 10 cycles, and bead purification was carried out after each PCR. Before amplification, the cDNA was both treated with uracil DNA-glycosylase and purified with the QIAquick PCR purification kit. The second PCR added Illumina TruSeq-compatible adapters along with sample-specific barcodes. Library quality and concentration were assessed using TapeStation and Qubit, and 5 to 6 ng of each library was pooled. Sequencing of the pooled libraries was done on an Illumina HiSeq2500 single-index Rapid Run using custom sequencing primers and 2 x 100 bp reads. In the authors' own workflow: UMI-based consensus assembly with MiGEC version 1.2.6 was used to correct PCR and sequencing errors. V(D)J alignment, clonotype assembly and CDR3 extraction were performed with MiXCR version 2.1.1. To normalise gene usage, clonotype sharing and MAIT/NKT TCR abundance, the analysis used the top 1000, 10 000 and 20 000 clonotypes per sample. Diversity was computed as the inverse Simpson index with the vegan R package after downsampling to 27 000 UMIs. Paired Mann-Whitney U tests were applied to discordant twin pairs, and Benjamini-Hochberg correction was used for multiple testing. TCRdb reprocessed the reads and provides one entry for every CDR3 protein sequence; no DNA is given. What appears here as the V and J calls and clone size reflects TCRdb's work, not the paper's. The sample's records list 300,000 to 400,000 distinct CDR3 sequences. The ten top clones hold 2.5% to 3% of the sample.

From each donor, a roughly 2.5 ml peripheral blood sample was drawn into PAXgene tubes and stored at -80 degrees C. Without any T cell sorting, total RNA was extracted from whole blood using the PAXgene blood miRNA kit on an automated QIAcube. Deep TCRalpha and TCRbeta repertoire profiling with unique molecular barcoding was performed on peripheral blood of monozygotic twin pairs concordant or discordant for inflammatory bowel disease. For every twin pair, smoking habits were documented, and each individual was categorised as a current, former or never smoker. The CDR3 has 13 amino acids, counting the end cysteine and phenylalanine. DNA for this receptor is not on file. In the germline V gene, CDR1 corresponds to LGHNA and CDR2 to YSLEER.

Sequencing input: blood. The receptor was derived from a human donor with ulcerative colitis or Crohn's disease, or a healthy co-twin of an affected twin (not recorded which). Recombination linked TRBV4-3 to TRBJ2-2; no DNA is available, so the TRBD1 call from TCRdb remains unchecked. CDR3 region: CASSHRESGELFF.